This T cell receptor beta chain was captured by sequencing in a study of T cells after yellow fever vaccination. Study-wide points: Peak timing came faster in the weaker secondary response, day 5 versus 15. Any FACS-sorted repertoire could hold abundant clonotypes that contaminate it from the bulk population.

The V segment lost 0 bases and the J segment 4 bases; nucleotides outside the gene matches: 5. Germline assignment: CDR1 SGHVS and CDR2 FNYEAQ. The CDR3 is 16 amino acids. This clonotype was picked up many times. The antigen is unknown. TCRdb called the 5' RACE reads again in MiXCR, with one record for every CDR3 protein. Found here are over 150,000 distinct CDR3 sequences, 6.2% of them singletons; the top ten hold just under 3%. This sequence originates from a man aged 18 to 29 who received the YFV17D yellow fever vaccine. The material sequenced was CD4+ T cells sorted from PBMCs, taken on the day of the first yellow fever vaccination. The V call is TRBV7-6, the J call TRBJ2-3; TRBD2 matches 9 bases. The DNA of the CDR3 is TGTGCCAGCAGCTTAGCCTCTTTAGCGGGGGCAGATACGCAGTATTTT. Residues: CASSLASLAGADTQYF.